A selection of T cell receptor beta chains follows, all from one sample in a study of T cells in localized non-small cell lung cancer. The repertoire was sequenced with immunoSEQ multiplex PCR; TCRdb's copy has only in-frame clones and lacks some. The sample has approximately 4,000 clones; about 22% are singletons. Material: lung tumor tissue, obtained before any cancer treatment. These receptor sequences come from a woman aged 35 to 69 with stage I lung adenocarcinoma. The CDR3 runs from the conserved cysteine through the conserved F or W. The order of the fields is V gene, clone size, J gene, D gene, CDR3 DNA, CDR3 protein. D genes are given only for firm matches. Clone size, where shown, is once, few, many, or a class for clones that have expanded.

V: TRBV11-3
size: few
J: TRBJ2-2
D: .
DNA: TGTGCCAGCAGCCCCGGGGACGGCAACACCGGGGAGCTGTTTTTT
CDR3: CASSPGDGNTGELFF

V: TRBV19
size: few
J: TRBJ2-2
D: .
DNA: TGTGCCAGTAGGCTGACAGTGAACACCGGGGAGCTGTTTTTT
CDR3: CASRLTVNTGELFF

V: TRBV4-1
size: few
J: TRBJ2-7
D: TRBD1
DNA: TGCGCCAGCAGCCAAGACGTGGACAGGGGGTTCGACGAGCAGTACTTC
CDR3: CASSQDVDRGFDEQYF

V: TRBV7-1
size: medium-sized
J: TRBJ1-1
D: TRBD1
DNA: TGTGCCAGCAGCCAAACAGGGGTGACTGAAGCTTTCTTT
CDR3: CASSQTGVTEAFF

V: TRBV9
size: few
J: TRBJ1-3
D: .
DNA: TGTGCCAGCAGCCCGACAGGCCTCTCTGGAAACACCATATATTTT
CDR3: CASSPTGLSGNTIYF

V: TRBV6-8
size: .
J: TRBJ1-2
D: TRBD1
DNA: TGTGCCAGCAGTTTACATCCGGGACAGGGTTATGGCTACACCTTC
CDR3: CASSLHPGQGYGYTF

V: TRBV6-8
size: .
J: TRBJ2-1
D: .
DNA: TGTGCCAGCTGGGGCCGGACGGGGGCGGGAAATGAGCAGTTCTTC
CDR3: CASWGRTGAGNEQFF

V: TRBV11-3
size: many
J: TRBJ1-2
D: .
DNA: TGTGCCAGCAGCTTAAAAGGGGCGACGGGATCCTATGGCTACACCTTC
CDR3: CASSLKGATGSYGYTF

V: TRBV11-3
size: few
J: TRBJ2-1
D: TRBD2
DNA: TGTGCCAGCAGGGGGAGGGGACTAGGACGGCGGATTGAGAATGAGCAGTTCTTC
CDR3: CASRGRGLGRRIENEQFF

V: TRBV19
size: few
J: TRBJ1-2
D: .
DNA: TGTGCCAGTAGTATAGATCGTTGGAGCGATGGCTACACCTTC
CDR3: CASSIDRWSDGYTF

V: TRBV9
size: .
J: TRBJ2-2
D: .
DNA: TGTGCCAGCAGCGCACCCGACCGGGACCCCCAGAACACCGGGGAGCTGTTTTTT
CDR3: CASSAPDRDPQNTGELFF

V: TRBV5-1
size: .
J: TRBJ2-7
D: .
DNA: TGCGCCAGCAGCTTGGAGTCGCTCGCCTCTTCCTACGAGCAGTACTTC
CDR3: CASSLESLASSYEQYF

V: TRBV9
size: few
J: TRBJ2-5
D: .
DNA: TGTGCCAGCAGCGTAGGTTGGGGCGGGGAGACCCAGTACTTC
CDR3: CASSVGWGGETQYF

V: TRBV28
size: .
J: TRBJ1-1
D: .
DNA: TGTGCCAGCAGTTCGGATACAGGGCTCCGAGCTTTCTTT
CDR3: CASSSDTGLRAFF

V: TRBV18
size: .
J: TRBJ2-3
D: .
DNA: TGTGCCAGCTCAGCGGGGACCACAGATACGCAGTATTTT
CDR3: CASSAGTTDTQYF

V: TRBV14
size: medium-sized
J: TRBJ2-5
D: .
DNA: TGTGCCAGCAGCCAAGCAGGGCCTCAGTACTTC
CDR3: CASSQAGPQYF

V: TRBV6-8
size: .
J: TRBJ1-2
D: .
DNA: TGTGCCAGCAGTGGGAGACGGAACAACTATGGCTACACCTTC
CDR3: CASSGRRNNYGYTF

V: TRBV2
size: few
J: TRBJ2-3
D: .
DNA: TGTGCCACCCGGGTGGGGCCTAACACAGATACGCAGTATTTT
CDR3: CATRVGPNTDTQYF

V: TRBV6-8
size: medium-sized
J: TRBJ2-7
D: .
DNA: TGTGCCAGCAGTTACGGCGGCAGCCCCTACGAGCAGTACTTC
CDR3: CASSYGGSPYEQYF

V: TRBV6-1
size: few
J: TRBJ1-4
D: .
DNA: TGTGCCAGCAGTGAAGCGGGGCAGGCCGGACCTAATGAAAAACTGTTTTTT
CDR3: CASSEAGQAGPNEKLFF

V: TRBV11-3
size: few
J: TRBJ2-7
D: TRBD1
DNA: TGTGCCAGCAGCTTCCTTGGCCACAGGGGGCACTACGAGCAGTACTTC
CDR3: CASSFLGHRGHYEQYF

V: TRBV11-3
size: .
J: TRBJ2-7
D: TRBD2
DNA: TGTGCCAGCAGCTACGGGACTAGCGGGTACGAGCAGTACTTC
CDR3: CASSYGTSGYEQYF

V: TRBV11-3
size: .
J: TRBJ2-1
D: .
DNA: TGTGCCAGCAGCTTTCTTGGGGGGCCTTACAATGAGCAGTTCTTC
CDR3: CASSFLGGPYNEQFF

V: TRBV28
size: few
J: TRBJ1-2
D: .
DNA: TGTGCCAGCAGTTTTGTTCGCCTGTATGGCTACACCTTC
CDR3: CASSFVRLYGYTF